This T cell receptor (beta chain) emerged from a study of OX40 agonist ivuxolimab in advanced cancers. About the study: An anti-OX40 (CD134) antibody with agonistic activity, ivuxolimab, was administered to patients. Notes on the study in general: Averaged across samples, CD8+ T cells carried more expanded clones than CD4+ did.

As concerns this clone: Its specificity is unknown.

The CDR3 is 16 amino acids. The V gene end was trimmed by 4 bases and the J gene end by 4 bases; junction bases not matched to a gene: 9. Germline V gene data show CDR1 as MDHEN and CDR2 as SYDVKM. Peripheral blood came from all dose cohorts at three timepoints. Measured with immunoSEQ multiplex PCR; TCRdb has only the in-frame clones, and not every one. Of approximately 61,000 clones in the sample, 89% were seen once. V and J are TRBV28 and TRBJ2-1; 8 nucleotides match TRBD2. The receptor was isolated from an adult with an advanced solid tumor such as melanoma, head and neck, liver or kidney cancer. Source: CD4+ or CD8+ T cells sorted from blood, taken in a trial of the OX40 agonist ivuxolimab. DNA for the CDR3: TGTGCCAGCAGTTCCTTTTGGGCTAGCGGGTACAATGAGCAGTTCTTC. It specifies CASSSFWASGYNEQFF.